The 28 T cell receptor beta chains given below trace back to one sample, sequenced in a study of cytomegalovirus exposure and HLA in healthy donors. The PCR was carried out with 60 Vbeta primers and 13 Jbeta primers. Produced via immunoSEQ multiplex PCR; TCRdb's table is partial and in-frame only. The sample includes about 100,000 clones, about 74% of them seen just once. Sequencing was performed on PBMCs. The origin of the receptors is a female donor in good health and CMV-seropositive.

The chain has TRBV7-9 and TRBJ2-1; the D gene is possibly TRBD2 (5 bases). V was clipped by 7 bases and J by 8 bases, with 18 bases between them. Per the germline V gene, CDR1 is SEHNR and CDR2 is FQNEAQ (reference sequence). The CDR3 consists of 14 residues. This CDR3 is CASIQSGRGHEQFF. DNA of the CDR3: TGTGCCAGCATCCAATCCGGTCGGGGTCATGAGCAGTTCTTC.

J is TRBJ2-7 and V is TRBV28; 8 bases map to TRBD2. The germline CDR1 and CDR2 sequences are MDHEN and SYDVKM. Trimming at V came to 3 bases and at J to 3 bases, leaving 7 bases not matched to a gene. The CDR3 spans 15 residues. Here the CDR3 reads CASSFPLAENYEQYF. The DNA of the CDR3 is TGTGCCAGCAGTTTTCCACTAGCGGAAAACTACGAGCAGTACTTC.

As DNA, the CDR3 is TGTGCCAGTAGTATAGATGGTTGGAGCGGGCTCAATCAGCCCCAGCATTTT. Protein product: CASSIDGWSGLNQPQHF. The gene calls are TRBV19 and TRBJ1-5; unclear D gene. The CDR3 length is 17 residues. V was cut by 0 bases and J by 3 bases, with 15 bases left in between. The germline V gene has CDR1 LNHDA and CDR2 SQIVND (reference sequence).

This chain links TRBV30 with TRBJ2-3; TRBD2 is a possible D gene (6 bases). Germline V gives CDR1 GTSNPN, CDR2 SVGIG (reference sequence). The CDR3 covers 14 residues. V dropped 4 bases and J dropped 1 base, with 12 bases sitting between them. CDR3 sequence reads: CAWTGGLRTDTQYF. The CDR3 nucleotides are TGTGCCTGGACTGGGGGACTTCGCACAGATACGCAGTATTTT.

The V gene is TRBV29-1, the J gene TRBJ2-7; 11 bases map to TRBD2. The CDR3 totals 16 residues. Germline CDR1 reads SQVTM; CDR2 reads ANQGSEA. The V and J ends lost 3 bases and 6 bases, in that order; junction bases with no gene match: 13. This CDR3 reads CSVESLAGGRLSEQYF. CDR3 sequence (DNA): TGCAGCGTTGAGAGCCTAGCGGGGGGCCGGTTGAGCGAGCAGTACTTC.

The chain links TRBV28 to TRBJ2-7; D is undetermined. The CDR3 is 12 amino acids. The V gene's germline CDR1 is MDHEN and CDR2 SYDVKM. Trimming took off 6 bases at V and 1 base at J, with 7 bases between the two ends. The CDR3, as DNA: TGTGCCAGCAGGGGCCTATCCTACGAGCAGTACTTC. Its protein is CASRGLSYEQYF.

The V call is TRBV6-6, the J call TRBJ1-5, with D uncertain. The CDR3 extends over 13 amino acids. The germline V gene encodes CDR1 MNHNY and CDR2 SVGAGI (reference sequence). Trimming removed 6 bases from V and 4 bases from J, with 10 bases in between. This CDR3 reads CASSRQLNQPQHF. CDR3 coding DNA: TGTGCCAGCAGCCGACAATTAAATCAGCCCCAGCATTTT.

The chain couples TRBV19 to TRBJ2-5; D uncertain. This CDR3 spans 13 amino acids. Germline V CDR1 and CDR2: LNHDA, SQIVND (reference sequence). The V gene lost 5 bases and the J gene lost 4 bases, with 11 bases spanning the gap. The DNA of the CDR3 is TGTGCCAGTAGTGACGCTAGGAGAGAGACCCAGTACTTC. Residues: CASSDARRETQYF.

This sequence joins TRBV18 and TRBJ2-7, with 9 bases aligning to TRBD1. The CDR3 has 16 residues. Germline CDR1 and CDR2: KGHSH and LQKENI. The trim removed 5 bases at V and 2 bases at J, leaving 10 bases unmatched. The DNA for the CDR3 is TGTGCCAGCTCATCGGGCGGACAGGGGACTCCCTACGAGCAGTACTTC. Its translation: CASSSGGQGTPYEQYF.

The J gene is TRBJ1-6, the V gene TRBV5-1; 7 positions match TRBD1. The CDR3 runs 16 residues. J lost 7 bases, V lost 0 bases, and 7 bases had no gene match. In germline, CDR1 is SGHRS, CDR2 YFSETQ. The CDR3 nucleotides are TGCGCCAGCAGCTTGGCCCGACAGGGTGGAAATTCACCCCTCCACTTT. Its protein is CASSLARQGGNSPLHF.

The chain uses TRBV4-3 and TRBJ1-6; D uncertain. The germline V gene encodes CDR1 LGHNA and CDR2 YSLEER. Trimming took off 0 bases at V and 5 bases at J, with 5 bases between the two ends. This CDR3 is built from 14 residues. Here the CDR3 reads CASSQESNNSPLHF. CDR3 nucleotide sequence: TGCGCCAGCAGCCAAGAGTCCAATAATTCACCCCTCCACTTT.

The rearrangement links TRBV2 to TRBJ1-5; 8 bases are a match to TRBD1. Trimming cost V 7 bases and J 5 bases; bases outside gene matches: 7. Germline lookup yields CDR1 SNHLY and CDR2 FYNNEI. The CDR3 is made up of 14 amino acids. The CDR3 coding sequence is TGTGCCAGCAATTTCCAGGGGGCTGATCAGCCCCAGCATTTT. Translation: CASNFQGADQPQHF.

The chain carries TRBV15 and TRBJ1-4, with TRBD1 matching 8 bases. From germline, CDR1 is LNHNV and CDR2 YYDKDF (reference sequence). The V and J ends lost 0 bases and 5 bases, in that order; junction bases with no gene match: 5. The CDR3 length is 16 residues. The CDR3 here is CATSRDSDRGNEKLFF. CDR3 in DNA: TGTGCCACCAGCAGAGACTCCGACAGGGGAAATGAAAAACTGTTTTTT.

This sequence joins TRBV21-1 and TRBJ2-7; the table assigns TRBD2, which was not confirmed against the DNA. TRBV21-1 is reported as a pseudogene. This CDR3 is 13 amino acids long. The CDR3 bases are TGTGCCAGCAGGACGGTGGAGCCTTACGAGCAGTACTTC. Translation gives CASRTVEPYEQYF.

V is TRBV28 and J is TRBJ2-5, with 11 bases lining up with TRBD1. V was clipped by 6 bases and J by 6 bases; unmatched bases: 9. The CDR3 has 15 amino acids. Germline CDR1 reads MDHEN; CDR2 reads SYDVKM. CDR3 bases: TGTGCCAGCAGCTCGGGACAGGGGGATCTGAAGACCCAGTACTTC. It is translated as CASSSGQGDLKTQYF. The full variable domain, completed using reference TRBV28 and TRBJ2-5, is DVKVTQSSRYLVKRTGEKVFLECVQDMDHENMFWYRQDPGLGLRLIYFSYDVKMKEKGDIPEGYSVSREKKERFSLILESASTNQTSMYLCASSSGQGDLKTQYFGPGTRLLVL.

The chain joins TRBV29-1 to TRBJ2-3; TRBD2 agrees at 7 bases. Trimming cost V 4 bases and J 0 bases; bases outside gene matches: 4. Germline loops: CDR1 SQVTM, CDR2 ANQGSEA. This CDR3 has 14 residues. The CDR3 nucleotides are TGCAGCGTTGTAGTGCGGGGGAGCACAGATACGCAGTATTTT. This encodes CSVVVRGSTDTQYF.

The chain employs TRBV7-9 and TRBJ2-1; the D gene is possibly TRBD1 (5 bases). Germline V lookup: CDR1 SEHNR, CDR2 FQNEAQ (reference sequence). Trimming stripped 6 bases from V and 6 bases from J, with 21 bases between. The length of the CDR3 is 16 residues. This CDR3 is CASSSWEGQLFNEQFF. The DNA of the CDR3 is TGTGCCAGCAGTTCCTGGGAAGGACAATTATTCAATGAGCAGTTCTTC.

This chain joins TRBV30 and TRBJ1-6, with 8 nucleotides matching TRBD1. V shed 5 bases, J shed 2 bases, and the junction held 8 bases outside the gene matches. CDR1 GTSNPN and CDR2 SVGIG come from the germline V gene (reference sequence). The length of the CDR3 is 16 residues. The CDR3 loop reads CAWGTGSYTYNSPLHF. CDR3 DNA: TGTGCCTGGGGGACAGGATCTTACACCTATAATTCACCCCTCCACTTT.

The gene calls are TRBV4-1 and TRBJ2-1; the match to TRBD2 covers 11 bases. Germline CDR1 reads MGHRA; CDR2 reads YSYEKL. The CDR3 spans 16 residues. The junction had 7 bases not matched to a gene; V was cut back by 3 bases and J by 6 bases. In DNA, the CDR3 is TGCGCCAGCAGCCACGTTACTAGCGGGAGCCTCAATGAGCAGTTCTTC. It specifies CASSHVTSGSLNEQFF.

The rearrangement links TRBV10-3 to TRBJ2-7; the match to TRBD2 covers 7 bases. The length of the CDR3 is 17 residues. The germline CDR1 and CDR2 sequences are ENHRY and SYGVKD. V gave up 3 bases and J gave up 2 bases; unmatched junction bases: 13. The CDR3 sequence is CAISDHARASGAYEQYF. The CDR3, as DNA: TGTGCCATCAGTGACCACGCCAGGGCTAGCGGAGCCTACGAGCAGTACTTC.

This chain links TRBV19 with TRBJ1-2, with TRBD1 matching 12 bases. This CDR3 contains 15 residues. V was pared by 5 bases and J by 2 bases, with 3 bases of the junction left unmatched. Germline V gene data show CDR1 as LNHDA and CDR2 as SQIVND (reference sequence). CDR3 sequence (DNA): TGTGCCAGTAGTGCCGGGACAGGGGGCAACTATGGCTACACCTTC. It is translated as CASSAGTGGNYGYTF.

In regard to this clone: One end of the junction fails to match germline, which may point to a read error. This chain connects TRBV7-9 to TRBJ2-5; perhaps TRBD1 as D (5 bases). Germline lookup yields CDR1 SEHNR and CDR2 FQNEAQ (reference sequence). The CDR3 spans 15 residues. The CDR3 coding sequence is TGTTCCAGCAGTAATAAGGTCAGGGTAGGGGAGACCCAGTACTTC. As protein: CSSSNKVRVGETQYF.

The chain recombines TRBV28 with TRBJ2-5; 8 nucleotides line up with TRBD2. This CDR3 is 15 amino acids long. V lost 5 bases and J lost 4; bases outside the gene matches: 9. The germline V gene has CDR1 MDHEN and CDR2 SYDVKM. CDR3 sequence reads: CASSLSGSIRETQYF. The CDR3 region has the DNA TGTGCCAGCAGTCTAAGCGGGAGTATTAGAGAGACCCAGTACTTC.

The chain has TRBV29-1 and TRBJ2-1; TRBD1 agrees at 10 bases. J gave up 8 bases and V 6 bases, and 13 bases lay outside the gene matches. The CDR3 has 15 residues. Germline-derived CDR1 and CDR2 are SQVTM and ANQGSEA. The CDR3 DNA is TGCAGCGTCACGGCCGGGGGACAGGGGCGAGATGAGCAGTTCTTC. This sequence encodes CSVTAGGQGRDEQFF.

The genes are TRBV29-1 and TRBJ1-2; a weak D match, TRBD1 (6 bases). This CDR3 is 11 amino acids long. Germline CDR1 reads SQVTM; CDR2 reads ANQGSEA. Trimming removed 7 bases from V and 8 bases from J, with 14 bases in between. The CDR3 sequence is CSAQQGGGYTF. The CDR3, as DNA: TGCAGCGCCCAACAGGGTGGAGGCTACACCTTC.

This chain uses TRBV5-4 with TRBJ2-3; TRBD1 matches 7 bases. Germline V lookup: CDR1 SGHNT, CDR2 YYREEE (reference sequence). The CDR3 is made up of 15 amino acids. Trimming at V came to 4 bases and at J to 4 bases, leaving 9 bases not matched to a gene. For the CDR3, the DNA is TGTGCCAGCAGCCGTGGCGGACAGGTTTCAGATACGCAGTATTTT. This translates into CASSRGGQVSDTQYF.

The J gene is TRBJ2-3, the V gene TRBV6-1; 7 bases map to TRBD1. Per germline, CDR1 MNHNS and CDR2 SASEGT. Unmatched junction bases numbered 3, after V lost 5 bases and J lost 4 bases. CDR3 length: 13 residues. The CDR3, as DNA: TGTGCCAGCAGTAGACAGGGCCCAGATACGCAGTATTTT. It is translated as CASSRQGPDTQYF.

This sequence joins TRBV7-8 and TRBJ2-1; D perhaps matches TRBD2 (6 bases). Trimming left V 4 bases short and J 0 bases short, with 13 bases between. The CDR3 consists of 16 residues. The V gene's germline CDR1 is SGHVS and CDR2 FQNEAQ. The CDR3: CASSSLGGSSYNEQFF. The CDR3 bases are TGTGCCAGCAGCTCCCTAGGAGGGAGCTCCTACAATGAGCAGTTCTTC.